This TCR beta chain comes out of a study of blood T cell repertoires in COVID-19. Study as a whole: Acute and convalescent COVID-19 specimens originated in the United States, Italy and Spain. From T cells, B-cell-depleted T cells, or PBMCs came the material, which was cDNA or gDNA.

Authors' analysis steps: Estimation of nucleated cell counts was performed using reference gene primer amplification. Sequencing was performed with immunoSEQ multiplex PCR; in TCRdb, only in-frame clones are kept and a portion is missing. V, J and clone size derive from that table, while D and trimming were established from the DNA sequence. The sample carries 19,000 or so clones, over 75% recorded once. This CDR3 has 18 residues. Germline V lookup: CDR1 MNHEY, CDR2 SMNVEV (reference sequence). V lost 4 bases and J lost 5, with 23 bases in between. Source material: peripheral blood. The V and J genes are TRBV27 and TRBJ2-2; D is perhaps TRBD1 (6 bases). This sequence originates from a human donor in a cohort sampled during active COVID-19. CDR3 sequence (DNA): TGTGCCAGCAGTTACGACTTGACACAGGGATTGCGTACCGGGGAGCTGTTTTTT. Translation: CASSYDLTQGLRTGELFF.